This entry lists 5 T cell receptor beta chains sequenced from one sample in a study of T cells expressing NK-cell markers (TCRdb year 2020). Library preparation employed 5' RACE. Sequencing took place on an Illumina HiSeq 2000. Reads reprocessed by TCRdb are summarized as one entry per CDR3 protein sequence, and DNA is absent. The table for this sample lists about 30,000 distinct CDR3 sequences. The ten most abundant clones make up 50% to 75% of the sample. Sequencing used blood T cells: a sorted CD56 or NKG2C T cell subset, CD4+ or CD8+ T cells, or bulk PBMC T cells (not recorded which). These receptors came from a woman aged 18-70 years in good health.

The chain couples TRBV7-6 to TRBJ2-2; TCRdb calls TRBD1, which cannot be checked without DNA. The germline gives CDR1 SGHVS, CDR2 FNYEAQ. This CDR3 is built from 16 residues. CDR3 loop: CASSFQAGEITGELFF.

This chain joins TRBV9 and TRBJ2-7. CDR3 length: 16 amino acids. The germline gives CDR1 SGDLS, CDR2 YYNGEE. The CDR3 reads CASSVGVGRSSYEQYF.

This chain uses TRBV11-2 with TRBJ2-7; the TCRdb D gene call, TRBD2, has no DNA to confirm it. This CDR3 spans 15 amino acids. The germline gives CDR1 SGHAT, CDR2 FQNNGV. The CDR3 here is CASSHGLAGYYEQYF.

The rearrangement links TRBV20-1 to TRBJ1-5; TCRdb lists TRBD1, though no DNA is available to test this call. The germline gives CDR1 DFQATT, CDR2 SNEGSKA (reference sequence). CDR3 length: 15 amino acids. CDR3 residues: CSARQGMGSNQPQHF.

The chain carries TRBV12-5 and TRBJ2-2; with no DNA, the TCRdb D assignment of TRBD2 cannot be verified. The CDR3 runs to 16 residues. CDR1 and CDR2 from the germline V gene are LGHNT and FRNRAP. The chain's CDR3 is CASGTLREGPTGELFF. The full variable domain, completed using reference TRBV12-5 and TRBJ2-2, is DARVTQTPRHKVTEMGQEVTMRCQPILGHNTVFWYRQTMMQGLELLAYFRNRAPLDDSGMPKDRFSAEMPDATLATLKIQPSEPRDSAVYFCASGTLREGPTGELFFGEGSRLTVL.